The rows below give T cell receptor beta chains drawn from one sample of a study of blood T cell repertoires in COVID-19. Clones were sequenced by immunoSEQ multiplex PCR, and TCRdb holds only the in-frame ones, with some missing. This sample carries over 200,000 clones, roughly 88% of them seen once, and the ten largest clones take approximately 3.7%. The sequencing input was PBMCs or T cells enriched from blood (not recorded which). The origin of the receptors is a woman aged 25 to 45 who had been exposed to COVID-19. Both conserved end residues are part of each CDR3. Each record gives: V gene, J gene, D gene, CDR3 protein. The D gene is left open where the match is weak.

TRBV10-3	TRBJ1-2	TRBD1	CATTYAWTGEGYTF
TRBV27	TRBJ1-1	TRBD1	CASSLGQSYTEAFF
TRBV7-2	TRBJ1-5	.	CASSLVGTGSSGRHF
TRBV5-1	TRBJ1-5	TRBD1	CASSDGTANQPQHF
TRBV2	TRBJ1-1	.	CASTPYSRTANTEAFF
TRBV2	TRBJ1-1	.	CASSEAVAAGNTEAFF
TRBV2	TRBJ2-7	.	CASTTSYAFYEQYF
TRBV6-1	TRBJ1-5	.	CASSESWGGGNQPQHF
TRBV5-5	TRBJ2-7	TRBD1	CASSWEGQGSYEQYF
TRBV12-3/TRBV12-4	TRBJ2-7	.	CASSSLDEQYF
TRBV10-3	TRBJ1-2	.	CAISGGRRANYGYTF
TRBV5-1	TRBJ2-3	.	CASSLFGGSTDTQYF
TRBV27	TRBJ1-3	TRBD1	CASSPSGGGNTIYF
TRBV29-1	TRBJ1-4	.	CSVELGRRGEKLFF
TRBV29-1	TRBJ2-1	TRBD2	CSVNGLEQSYNEQFF
TRBV21-1	TRBJ2-7	.	CASSTPDSPTEQYF
TRBV5-4	TRBJ2-5	TRBD1	CASSLGQGETQYF
TRBV2	TRBJ2-1	.	CASSGGRSSYNEQFF
TRBV28	TRBJ1-6	.	CASSTYRESSYNSPLHF
TRBV9	TRBJ2-1	TRBD2	CASSGRLAGVSYNEQFF
TRBV5-1	TRBJ2-7	TRBD2	CASSLRLAGEKYEQYF
TRBV5-4	TRBJ1-1	.	CASSLSQDRNTEAFF
TRBV5-1	TRBJ2-1	TRBD1	CASARTGNINEQFF
TRBV7-2	TRBJ2-7	.	CASSNRVLYEQYF
TRBV12-5	TRBJ1-2	TRBD1	CASGVGQTYYGYTF
TRBV5-6	TRBJ1-6	.	CASSFLQGYDSPLHF
TRBV14	TRBJ1-2	.	CASSQDNRYGYTF
TRBV6-1	TRBJ1-5	.	CASSEGGGLNQPQHF
TRBV5-1	TRBJ1-2	TRBD1	CASSQLTGGGGYTF
TRBV3-1/TRBV3-2	TRBJ2-3	TRBD2	CASSPRGGLAAFDTQYF
TRBV28	TRBJ2-7	.	CASSGGARVGSYEQYF
TRBV29-1	TRBJ1-2	TRBD1	CSAYLDRGPSGYTF
TRBV5-1	TRBJ2-7	.	CASSLDRVTYEQYF
TRBV19	TRBJ1-5	TRBD1	CASTPRDRGFNQPQHF
TRBV10-3	TRBJ2-7	.	CAIRQGTTSYEQYF